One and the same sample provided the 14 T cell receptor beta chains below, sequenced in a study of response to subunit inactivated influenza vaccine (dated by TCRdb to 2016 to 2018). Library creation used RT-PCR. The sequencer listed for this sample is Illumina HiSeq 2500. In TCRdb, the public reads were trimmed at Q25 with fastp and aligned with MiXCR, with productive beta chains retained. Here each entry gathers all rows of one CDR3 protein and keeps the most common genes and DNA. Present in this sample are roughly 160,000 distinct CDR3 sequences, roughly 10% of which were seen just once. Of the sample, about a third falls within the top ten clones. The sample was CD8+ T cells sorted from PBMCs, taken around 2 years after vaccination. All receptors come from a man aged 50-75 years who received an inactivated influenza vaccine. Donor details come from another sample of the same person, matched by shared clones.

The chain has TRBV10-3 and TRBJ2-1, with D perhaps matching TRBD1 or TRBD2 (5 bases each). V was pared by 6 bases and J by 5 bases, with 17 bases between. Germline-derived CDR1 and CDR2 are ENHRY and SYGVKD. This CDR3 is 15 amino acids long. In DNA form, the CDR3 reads TGTGCCATCAGCTACCACCGGGACGGCAACAATGAGCAGTTCTTC. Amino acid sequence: CAISYHRDGNNEQFF.

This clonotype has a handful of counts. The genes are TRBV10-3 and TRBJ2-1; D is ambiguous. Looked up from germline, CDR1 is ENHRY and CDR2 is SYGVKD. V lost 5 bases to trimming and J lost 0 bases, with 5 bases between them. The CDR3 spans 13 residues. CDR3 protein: CAISPSSYNEQFF. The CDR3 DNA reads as TGTGCCATCAGTCCTAGCTCCTACAATGAGCAGTTCTTC.

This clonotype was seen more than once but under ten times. CDR3 sequence reads: CASSVSGTGDWNQPQHF. The CDR3 bases are TGTGCCAGCAGTGTTTCCGGGACAGGGGACTGGAATCAGCCCCAGCATTTT. The V and J genes are TRBV6-1 and TRBJ1-5; 10 bases are a match to TRBD1. V was pared by 4 bases and J by 4 bases, with 10 bases of the junction left unmatched. Germline loops: CDR1 MNHNS, CDR2 SASEGT. The length of the CDR3 is 17 residues.

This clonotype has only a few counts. DNA of the CDR3: TGTGCCAGCAGCTTCTCCAGGTTCCAAGAGACCCAGTACTTC. Translating gives CASSFSRFQETQYF. The J gene is TRBJ2-5, the V gene TRBV7-8; D gene unclear. The germline gives CDR1 SGHVS, CDR2 FQNEAQ. This CDR3 is built from 14 residues. V shed 3 bases and J shed 1 base, with 9 bases lying between them.

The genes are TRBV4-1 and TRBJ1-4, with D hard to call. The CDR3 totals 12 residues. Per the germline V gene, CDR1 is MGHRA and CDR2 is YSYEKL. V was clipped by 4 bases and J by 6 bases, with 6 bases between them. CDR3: CASSLGDEKLFF. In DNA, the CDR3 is TGCGCCAGCAGCCTTGGGGATGAAAAACTGTTTTTT.

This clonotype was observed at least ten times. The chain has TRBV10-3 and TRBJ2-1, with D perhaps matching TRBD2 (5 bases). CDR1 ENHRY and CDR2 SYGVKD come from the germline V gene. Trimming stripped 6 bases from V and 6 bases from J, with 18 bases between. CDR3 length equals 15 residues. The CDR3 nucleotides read TGTGCCATCAGGAAAGACGAGGGATGGGTCAATGAGCAGTTCTTC. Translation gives CAIRKDEGWVNEQFF.

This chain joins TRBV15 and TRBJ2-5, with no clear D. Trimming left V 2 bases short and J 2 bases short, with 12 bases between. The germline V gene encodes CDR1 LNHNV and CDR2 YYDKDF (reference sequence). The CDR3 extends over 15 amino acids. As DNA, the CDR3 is TGTGCCACCAGCAGACCATTAGGCCTTCAAGAGACCCAGTACTTC. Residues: CATSRPLGLQETQYF.

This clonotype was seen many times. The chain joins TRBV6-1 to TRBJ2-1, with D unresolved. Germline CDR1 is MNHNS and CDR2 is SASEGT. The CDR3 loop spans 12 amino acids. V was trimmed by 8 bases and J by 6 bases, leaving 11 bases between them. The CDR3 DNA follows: TGTGCCAGCCAACTATACCGCAATGAGCAGTTCTTC. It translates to CASQLYRNEQFF.

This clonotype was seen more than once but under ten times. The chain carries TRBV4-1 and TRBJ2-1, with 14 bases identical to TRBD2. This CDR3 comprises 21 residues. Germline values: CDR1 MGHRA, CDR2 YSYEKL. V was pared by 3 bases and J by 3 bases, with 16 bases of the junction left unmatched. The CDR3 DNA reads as TGCGCCAGCAGCCAGACTCCGCTCGGGACTAGCGGGGGTGGTTACTACAATGAGCAGTTCTTC. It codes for CASSQTPLGTSGGGYYNEQFF.

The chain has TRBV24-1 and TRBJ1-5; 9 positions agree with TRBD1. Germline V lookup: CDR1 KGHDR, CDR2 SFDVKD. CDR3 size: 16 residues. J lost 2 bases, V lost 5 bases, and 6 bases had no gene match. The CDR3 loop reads CATSAKDRGRNQPQHF. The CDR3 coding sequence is TGTGCCACCAGTGCCAAGGACAGGGGACGCAATCAGCCCCAGCATTTT.

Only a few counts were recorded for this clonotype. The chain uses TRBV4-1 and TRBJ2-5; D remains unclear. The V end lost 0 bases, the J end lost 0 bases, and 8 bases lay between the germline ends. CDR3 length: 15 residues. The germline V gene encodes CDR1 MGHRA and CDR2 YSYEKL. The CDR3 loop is CASSQDRTYQETQYF. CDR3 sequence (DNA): TGCGCCAGCAGCCAAGATCGAACATACCAAGAGACCCAGTACTTC.

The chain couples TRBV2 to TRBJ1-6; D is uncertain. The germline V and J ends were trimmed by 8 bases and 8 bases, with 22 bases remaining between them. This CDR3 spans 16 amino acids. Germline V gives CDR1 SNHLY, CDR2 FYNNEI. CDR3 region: CASAQTRFEIYSPLHF. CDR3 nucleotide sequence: TGTGCCAGCGCCCAGACAAGGTTTGAGATATATTCACCCCTCCACTTT.

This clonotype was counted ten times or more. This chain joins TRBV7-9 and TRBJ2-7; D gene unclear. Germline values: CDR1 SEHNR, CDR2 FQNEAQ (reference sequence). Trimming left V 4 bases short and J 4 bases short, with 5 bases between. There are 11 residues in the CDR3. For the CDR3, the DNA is TGTGCCAGCAGCTCAGTTTACGAGCAGTACTTC. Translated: CASSSVYEQYF.

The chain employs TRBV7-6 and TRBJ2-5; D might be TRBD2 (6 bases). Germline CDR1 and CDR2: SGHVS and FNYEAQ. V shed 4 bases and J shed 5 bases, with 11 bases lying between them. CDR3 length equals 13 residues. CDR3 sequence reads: CASSSLAFETQYF. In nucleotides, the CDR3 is TGTGCCAGCAGCTCGCTAGCGTTCGAGACCCAGTACTTC.